This T cell receptor (beta chain) derives from a study of human T cells and chemical hapten exposure. There are 14 residues in the CDR3. CDR1 and CDR2 (germline): SGHAT, FQNNGV. The ends were cut back, 4 bases at V and 1 base at J, with 10 bases in the middle. Time point indicated: patch test 1, 2 weeks after DPC sensitization. The treatment denotes: therapeutic diphenylcyclopropenone sensitization with weekly scalp DPC. TCRdb re-called the RACE reads through MiXCR, storing one row per CDR3 protein. The table includes around 380,000 distinct CDR3 sequences, more than 4.5% detected once. The genes are TRBV11-2 and TRBJ2-5; D is ambiguous. The source material was whole blood, sampled in connection with sensitization to the hapten diphenylcyclopropenone (DPC). The receptor comes from a woman aged 50 to 65 with alopecia areata. Some clones in this sample may be carry-over from other donors' samples. The CDR3 DNA sequence: TGTGCCAGCAGCTCACAATGGTCCCAAGAGACCCAGTACTTC. It specifies CASSSQWSQETQYF.